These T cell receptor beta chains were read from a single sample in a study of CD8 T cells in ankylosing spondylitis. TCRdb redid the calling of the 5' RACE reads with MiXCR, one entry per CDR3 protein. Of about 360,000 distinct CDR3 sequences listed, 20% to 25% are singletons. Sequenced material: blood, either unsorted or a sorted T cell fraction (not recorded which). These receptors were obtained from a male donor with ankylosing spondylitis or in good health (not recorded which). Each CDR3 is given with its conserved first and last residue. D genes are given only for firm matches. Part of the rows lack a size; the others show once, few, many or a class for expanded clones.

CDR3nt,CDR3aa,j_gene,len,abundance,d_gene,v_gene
TGTGCCAGCAGCCGGTTGGGGACCGGCCCCATAAACGTCCGAGAGACCCAGTACTTC,CASSRLGTGPINVRETQYF,TRBJ2-5,19,.,.,TRBV3-1
TGTGCCAGTTCGGAGGGGGAGCAGTACTTC,CASSEGEQYF,TRBJ2-7,10,few,.,TRBV2
TGTGCCATCAGCAAACTAGCGGGGGCAACCCAAGAGACCCAGTACTTC,CAISKLAGATQETQYF,TRBJ2-5,16,.,TRBD2,TRBV10-3
TGTGCCAGCAGCCCAGTGGGGGGTGGGCAGTTCTTC,CASSPVGGGQFF,TRBJ2-1,12,.,.,TRBV7-3
TGTGCCAGCATCCCTGAGTTTGGGACTCCACCCTACGAGCAGTACTTC,CASIPEFGTPPYEQYF,TRBJ2-7,16,.,.,TRBV21-1
TGTGCCATATTAAACAGGGCTTTGAACACTGAAGCTTTCTTT,CAILNRALNTEAFF,TRBJ1-1,14,.,.,TRBV12-3/TRBV12-4
TGCAGCGCCCTGGACGGTAGCGGGGGCCACGCCTACAATGAGCAGTTCTTC,CSALDGSGGHAYNEQFF,TRBJ2-1,17,many,TRBD2,TRBV29-1
TGTGCCATGAGCTCCGGGCTCCTCTGCTACGAGCAGTACTTC,CAMSSGLLCYEQYF,TRBJ2-7,14,.,.,TRBV28
TGCGCCAGCAGCTTCCTTGATGGTGCCAATGAGCAGTTCTTC,CASSFLDGANEQFF,TRBJ2-1,14,once,.,TRBV5-1
TGTGCCAGCAGCCCTACGACAGGGGTTGGGAGTGAAAAACTGTTTTTT,CASSPTTGVGSEKLFF,TRBJ1-4,16,.,TRBD1,TRBV28
TGCGCCAGCAGCCCGGGACAGGGGATCGATGAGCAGTTCTTC,CASSPGQGIDEQFF,TRBJ2-1,14,.,TRBD1,TRBV4-1
.,CASSLTFGGETQYF,TRBJ2-5,14,.,.,TRBV12-3/TRBV12-4
TGCGCCAGCAGTGAGGACCTTGGGGCCTTCTACGAGCAGTACTTC,CASSEDLGAFYEQYF,TRBJ2-7,15,few,.,TRBV10-1
TGCAGCGTTGAACTAGCATCGACCCAGTACTTC,CSVELASTQYF,TRBJ2-5,11,.,.,TRBV29-1
TGTGCCATCAGTGACGTGTCGGGGGGGCTCAATGAGCAGTTCTTC,CAISDVSGGLNEQFF,TRBJ2-1,15,.,TRBD2,TRBV10-3
TGCAGTGCTCGTAGCGGGGATACAGATACGCAGTATTTT,CSARSGDTDTQYF,TRBJ2-3,13,few,TRBD2,TRBV20-1
TGTGCCACCAGTGATTTACCCGGGGAGCTGTTTTTT,CATSDLPGELFF,TRBJ2-2,12,few,.,TRBV24-1
TGCAGTGCTGGGACAGGGGGAATCGCACCCTACGAGCAGTACTTC,CSAGTGGIAPYEQYF,TRBJ2-7,15,.,TRBD1,TRBV20-1
TGTGCCAGCAATACAGGGGACTCCTACGAGCAGTACTTC,CASNTGDSYEQYF,TRBJ2-7,13,.,TRBD1,TRBV2
TGTGCCAGCAGTCCCACGACTGGACAGAACACAGATACGCAGTATTTT,CASSPTTGQNTDTQYF,TRBJ2-3,16,.,.,TRBV6-5
TGTGCCAGCAGTGGTGCGGTGAGGACGCAGTATTTT,CASSGAVRTQYF,TRBJ2-3,12,.,.,TRBV2
TGCAGCGTTGACGCGGAGACCCAGTACTTC,CSVDAETQYF,TRBJ2-5,10,many,.,TRBV29-1
TGTGCCAGCAGTTTCGGGACAGCGAACACCGGGGAGCTGTTTTTT,CASSFGTANTGELFF,TRBJ2-2,15,many,TRBD1,TRBV12-3/TRBV12-4
TGTGCCAGCAGCCACCCACTAACCAATACGCAGTATTTT,CASSHPLTNTQYF,TRBJ2-3,13,.,.,TRBV3-1
TGTGCCAGCAGAGACCACCGGGACAGGCTCCTTGGGCAGTACTTC,CASRDHRDRLLGQYF,TRBJ2-7,15,few,TRBD1,TRBV6-4
TGTGCCAGCAGTGAACTAGCGGGGGGGATCTCCTACAATGAGCAGTTCTTC,CASSELAGGISYNEQFF,TRBJ2-1,17,.,TRBD2,TRBV12-3/TRBV12-4
TGCAGCGTGACGCCGGGCTTCGATTCGGCAGATACGCAGTATTTT,CSVTPGFDSADTQYF,TRBJ2-3,15,few,.,TRBV29-1
TGTGCCAGCAGCTTAGAGCGATACAGGGGAACAGATACGCAGTATTTT,CASSLERYRGTDTQYF,TRBJ2-3,16,.,TRBD1,TRBV11-1
TGTGCCAGCAGCCACGGAGGACTACTCACCTACGAGCAGTACTTC,CASSHGGLLTYEQYF,TRBJ2-7,15,few,.,TRBV7-9
TGCAGCGCACAGACAATGGCGGATACGCAGTATTTT,CSAQTMADTQYF,TRBJ2-3,12,few,.,TRBV29-1
TGCAGCGTTGAGGAAGGAGCGGGTACCTACAATGAGCAGTTCTTC,CSVEEGAGTYNEQFF,TRBJ2-1,15,many,.,TRBV29-1
TGTGCCAGCAGCTCAAAGAATAGGACAGGGGCAGAGACCCAGTACTTC,CASSSKNRTGAETQYF,TRBJ2-5,16,.,TRBD1,TRBV11-3
TGCAGCGTTGAAACTTCGGGAGTTATGTGGGGTGACTATGGCTACACCTTC,CSVETSGVMWGDYGYTF,TRBJ1-2,17,few,.,TRBV29-1
TGTGCCAGCAGCCCAGGGGTGGGCGAGCAGTACTTC,CASSPGVGEQYF,TRBJ2-7,12,.,.,TRBV7-9
TGTGCCAGCAGTGGAAGGGACAGGACCAGCTCCTACAATGAGCAGTTCTTC,CASSGRDRTSSYNEQFF,TRBJ2-1,17,.,TRBD1,TRBV6-2/TRBV6-3
TGTGCCAGCACCCCGCTTTCAGGCTCCCAAGCTTTCTTT,CASTPLSGSQAFF,TRBJ1-1,13,.,.,TRBV7-2
TGTGCCAGCAATCCGCGGGGGGGCGGCGCAGATACGCAGTATTTT,CASNPRGGGADTQYF,TRBJ2-3,15,.,TRBD2,TRBV28
TGTGCCAGCAGAACTACTGTAAGCTCCTACAATGAGCAGTTCTTC,CASRTTVSSYNEQFF,TRBJ2-1,15,.,.,TRBV12-3/TRBV12-4
TGTGCCACCAGCACAAACTTCCCCGTGCCCATGGAAGAGACCCAGTACTTC,CATSTNFPVPMEETQYF,TRBJ2-5,17,few,.,TRBV15
TGTGCCAGCAGTCCCCAGGAGCGTCCCAAAAACATTCAGTACTTC,CASSPQERPKNIQYF,TRBJ2-4,15,.,.,TRBV4-2
TGTGCCATCAGTGCGACCGGGGGAGAAAAACTGTTTTTT,CAISATGGEKLFF,TRBJ1-4,13,few,.,TRBV10-3
TGTGCCAGCAGCCAGAGGCTGAACAATGAGCAGTTCTTC,CASSQRLNNEQFF,TRBJ2-1,13,.,.,TRBV5-5
TGTGCCAGCAGTGAATTTAGGTCGGGGGTAGGGATCGAGCAGTACTTC,CASSEFRSGVGIEQYF,TRBJ2-7,16,.,.,TRBV25-1
TGTGCCAGCACTTCAAGCAGGGAGGACTACGAGCAGTACTTC,CASTSSREDYEQYF,TRBJ2-7,14,many,.,TRBV12-3/TRBV12-4
TGCAGTGCTAGAGGTTTCGGTGGGGCGTTGTACGAGCAGTACTTC,CSARGFGGALYEQYF,TRBJ2-7,15,few,.,TRBV20-1
TGTGCCAGCAGTTTAGTACCCGGGACTAGCGGGGGTTATACGCAGTATTTT,CASSLVPGTSGGYTQYF,TRBJ2-3,17,few,TRBD2,TRBV12-3/TRBV12-4
TGTGCCAGCAGCCCGAGACTACCGAACACCGGGGAGCTGTTTTTT,CASSPRLPNTGELFF,TRBJ2-2,15,few,.,TRBV9
TGCAGTGCTAGAGACGAGGGATATGAGCAGTTCTTC,CSARDEGYEQFF,TRBJ2-1,12,few,.,TRBV20-1
TGTGCCAGCAGTAACTATCTAGCGGGTCTGCAGTTCTTC,CASSNYLAGLQFF,TRBJ2-1,13,.,TRBD2,TRBV6-5
TGTGCCACCGTAGGGACACTGAACACCGGGGAGCTGTTTTTT,CATVGTLNTGELFF,TRBJ2-2,14,few,.,TRBV7-9
TGCAGTGCTAGAGATCCGGGACAGGGGGCGAGGAACACTGAAGCTTTCTTT,CSARDPGQGARNTEAFF,TRBJ1-1,17,.,TRBD1,TRBV20-1
TGTGCCAGCGAAGAAGCTAGCGGGGGGGCCTACGAGCAGTACTTC,CASEEASGGAYEQYF,TRBJ2-7,15,.,TRBD2,TRBV28
TGTGCCAGCAGTTACGGTGGCTATATGGACGAGCAGTACTTC,CASSYGGYMDEQYF,TRBJ2-7,14,.,.,TRBV6-2/TRBV6-3
TGTGCCAGCAGTCCCGGGACAGGGGGCACAGATACGCAGTATTTT,CASSPGTGGTDTQYF,TRBJ2-3,15,many,TRBD1,TRBV6-4
TGTGCCAGCAGTGAAGCCGGGTCAACTAATGAAAAACTGTTTTTT,CASSEAGSTNEKLFF,TRBJ1-4,15,.,.,TRBV2
TGTGCCAGCAGCCCCGGCTGGGTCTCCGCAGACTACTCACCCTACGAGCAGTACTTC,CASSPGWVSADYSPYEQYF,TRBJ2-7,19,few,.,TRBV7-8
TGTGCCAGCAAAACACTAGCGGGGGGGCCAGATACGCAGTATTTT,CASKTLAGGPDTQYF,TRBJ2-3,15,.,TRBD2,TRBV6-1
TGTGCCAGCAGCCAAGTCCCAGAGATCTCCTACGAGCAGTACTTC,CASSQVPEISYEQYF,TRBJ2-7,15,few,.,TRBV3-1
TGCAGCGTCCAGGGGGCGCGGTTGGCGAACACTGAAGCTTTCTTT,CSVQGARLANTEAFF,TRBJ1-1,15,.,TRBD1,TRBV29-1